The clone carrying this T cell receptor beta chain was recorded a few times. The antigen is undetermined. Documented treatment: roughly 10-day PBMC culture with coronavirus spike peptide pools or control peptides (ViraFEST assay). CD4+ T lymphocytes from the unexposed donor were collected before the COVID-19 pandemic (2011-2018). The sample belongs to a study of vaccination and CD4 T cells after COVID-19. This CDR3 spans 16 amino acids. V dropped 3 bases and J dropped 1; count of bases not matched to a gene: 6. Germline V gives CDR1 MDHEN, CDR2 SYDVKM. Sequencing of the DNA from cultured CD4+ T cells was carried out with the Oncomine TCR Beta short-read assay. Genomic DNA was taken out of cultured CD4+ T cells by extraction. Using its own MiXCR run on the PCR reads, TCRdb lists one record per CDR3 protein. The sample lists over 9,500 distinct CDR3 sequences; almost 40% were seen once.

This rearrangement joins TRBV28 to TRBJ1-5; 7 bases map to TRBD1. Sequencing was done on a sample of CD4+ T cells from blood, cultured in vitro. The TCR was taken from a human donor in good health. The CDR3 region has the DNA TGTGCCAGCAGTTTCGGGGCAGGGGGAAGCAATCAGCCCCAGCATTTT. This encodes CASSFGAGGSNQPQHF.